Listed below are T cell receptor beta chains from one sample, sequenced in a study of blood T cell repertoires in COVID-19. Clones were sequenced by immunoSEQ multiplex PCR, and TCRdb holds only the in-frame ones, with some missing. The sample yields about 64,000 clones, approximately 84% seen once. The sequenced material came from peripheral blood. All receptors derive from a man between 45 and 60 years old with active COVID-19. Both conserved end residues are part of each CDR3. The order of the fields is V gene, J gene, CDR3 protein.

TRBV24-1	TRBJ2-3	CATSEGEVGTDTQYF
TRBV20-1	TRBJ2-1	CSASISGQYYNEQFF
TRBV7-9	TRBJ2-7	CASSLLGLVDEQYF
TRBV7-9	TRBJ2-3	CASVRDRGQASMFSDTQYF
TRBV7-8	TRBJ2-1	CASSLARDSYEQFF
TRBV3-1/TRBV3-2	TRBJ2-3	CASSQGFEGSDTQYF
TRBV3-1/TRBV3-2	TRBJ1-1	CASSQEGTLNTEAFF
TRBV7-8	TRBJ1-5	CASSLEVQAFNQPQHF
TRBV6-2/TRBV6-3	TRBJ2-1	CASSYSTLAGVSNEQFF
TRBV5-1	TRBJ2-7	CASSLGPREVYEQYF
TRBV9	TRBJ2-5	CASSLSSGRETQYF
TRBV7-9	TRBJ1-2	CASRPDIYGYTF
TRBV9	TRBJ1-6	CASSGSPGGQGGSPLHF
TRBV28	TRBJ1-1	CASSFPQGTEAFF
TRBV11-2	TRBJ2-2	CASSLAGIRTGELFF
TRBV7-3	TRBJ2-5	CASSPGHQETQYF
TRBV18	TRBJ1-1	CASSPLRAGSNTEAFF
TRBV2	TRBJ2-7	CASNDGTGSYEQYF
TRBV5-1	TRBJ2-1	CASGLVGDNEQFF
TRBV11-2	TRBJ2-5	CASSFSTGGEETQYF
TRBV29-1	TRBJ2-1	CSTTGTTLGGEQFF
TRBV7-9	TRBJ2-3	CASSPGLAGLTQYF
TRBV6-1	TRBJ2-4	CASSEYVKGVKNIQYF
TRBV28	TRBJ1-5	CASSLLWEGEAQHF
TRBV5-4	TRBJ2-6	CASSSSRGRSGANVLTF
TRBV20-1	TRBJ2-5	CSASAPGLAVQETQYF
TRBV11-2	TRBJ2-3	CASSLAGGNTDTQYF
TRBV2	TRBJ2-5	CASSVTRDQETQYF
TRBV9	TRBJ1-6	CASSASVSSYNSPLHF
TRBV25-1	TRBJ2-2	CASSDLITGELFF
TRBV27	TRBJ2-7	CASSLRRGSYEQYF
TRBV5-4	TRBJ2-5	CASSFVDQETQYF
TRBV3-1/TRBV3-2	TRBJ2-3	CASRTTSDTQYF
TRBV7-2	TRBJ2-7	CASSYDYRVEQYF
TRBV6-5	TRBJ2-2	CASRLGQGPGELFF
TRBV20-1	TRBJ2-7	CSLEDSYEQYF
TRBV7-2	TRBJ2-3	CASALTSGRDTQYF
TRBV6-2/TRBV6-3	TRBJ2-5	CASSSGSGGLKETQYF
TRBV5-1	TRBJ1-4	CASSLSQGNEKLFF
TRBV5-6	TRBJ1-4	CASSRGQGAEKLFF
TRBV5-1	TRBJ2-7	CASSPNPTSVAYEQYF
TRBV7-9	TRBJ2-7	CASTPSGGYEQYF
TRBV6-5	TRBJ2-1	CASRTLGAYEQFF
TRBV11-2	TRBJ2-3	CASSSPRYSPDTQYF